Listed below are T cell receptor beta chains from one sample, sequenced in a study of blood T cell repertoires in COVID-19. Method: immunoSEQ multiplex PCR; TCRdb's copy keeps in-frame clones and lacks some. This sample has about 150,000 clones, with more than 75% found just once. Sequencing input: peripheral blood. These receptors originate from a man older than 75 with acute or convalescent COVID-19. Both conserved end residues are part of each CDR3. A D gene is named only where the DNA matches it firmly. The size field is filled for only some rows; it gives once, few, many or a size class.

V: TRBV9
D: TRBD1
size: NA
J: TRBJ2-7
DNA: TGTGCCAGCAGCGTAGCTGGCCGAGGACAGGGATCCGAGCAGTACTTC
CDR3: CASSVAGRGQGSEQYF

V: TRBV7-8
D: NA
size: few
J: TRBJ1-5
DNA: TGTGCCAGCAGCTTAGCTCAATATCAGCCCCAGCATTTT
CDR3: CASSLAQYQPQHF

V: TRBV5-1
D: TRBD1
size: NA
J: TRBJ1-1
DNA: TGCGCCAGCAGCTTGCGGACAGGGGTGGACACTGAAGCTTTCTTT
CDR3: CASSLRTGVDTEAFF

V: TRBV6-4
D: NA
size: NA
J: TRBJ1-2
DNA: TGTGCCAGCAGTGACTCGAGTGGCTACACCTTC
CDR3: CASSDSSGYTF

V: TRBV7-8
D: NA
size: NA
J: TRBJ1-5
DNA: TGTGCCAGCAGCTTAGGGGGGGACTCCAGTGGGCCCCAGCATTTT
CDR3: CASSLGGDSSGPQHF

V: TRBV5-4
D: NA
size: NA
J: TRBJ2-5
DNA: TGTGCCAGCAGCCGCCAAAGGAAGGACATAGAGACCCAGTACTTC
CDR3: CASSRQRKDIETQYF

V: TRBV28
D: NA
size: NA
J: TRBJ1-1
DNA: TGTGCCAGCAGTACGGGGACACTGAACACTGAAGCTTTCTTT
CDR3: CASSTGTLNTEAFF

V: TRBV28
D: TRBD1
size: NA
J: TRBJ1-2
DNA: TGTGCCAGCAGTTTATCGGGGATAGGACAGGCTCGATCAAGGGGTGGCTACACCTTC
CDR3: CASSLSGIGQARSRGGYTF

V: TRBV3-1/TRBV3-2
D: TRBD1
size: NA
J: TRBJ2-2
DNA: TGTGCCAGCAGCCAGGGGACAGGGCTCATCACCGGGGAGCTGTTTTTT
CDR3: CASSQGTGLITGELFF

V: TRBV5-5
D: NA
size: NA
J: TRBJ1-6
DNA: TGTGCCAGCAGCCGGGCCGGGACACGAGATTCACCCCTCCACTTT
CDR3: CASSRAGTRDSPLHF

V: TRBV10-2
D: NA
size: many
J: TRBJ2-1
DNA: TGCGCCAGCAGTGGGCAGTTTCACAATGAGCAGTTCTTC
CDR3: CASSGQFHNEQFF

V: TRBV3-1/TRBV3-2
D: NA
size: NA
J: TRBJ2-1
DNA: TGTGCCAGCAGCCAAGCAGGGAGGTTCAATGAGCAGTTCTTC
CDR3: CASSQAGRFNEQFF

V: TRBV9
D: TRBD1
size: NA
J: TRBJ2-3
DNA: TGTGCCAGCAGCACCCGACAGGGGCGGACAGATACGCAGTATTTT
CDR3: CASSTRQGRTDTQYF

V: TRBV27
D: NA
size: NA
J: TRBJ1-5
DNA: TGTGCCAGCAGTTTATTAGCAGGGCGTAGCAATCAGCCCCAGCATTTT
CDR3: CASSLLAGRSNQPQHF

V: TRBV21-1
D: NA
size: NA
J: TRBJ1-1
DNA: TGTGCCAGCAGCCCCCCGGGATCCTCAGCCGGTGAAGCTTTCTTT
CDR3: CASSPPGSSAGEAFF

V: TRBV28
D: TRBD1
size: NA
J: TRBJ2-3
DNA: TGTGCCAGCATTCCGGGACAGGCCACAGATACGCAGTATTTT
CDR3: CASIPGQATDTQYF

V: TRBV2
D: TRBD1
size: NA
J: TRBJ2-1
DNA: TGTGCCAGCAGCGTGGACAGGGGATCCTACAATGAGCAGTTCTTC
CDR3: CASSVDRGSYNEQFF

V: TRBV5-3
D: TRBD1
size: NA
J: TRBJ1-5
DNA: TGTGCCAGAAGTCCCGGGACAGGGGATCAGCCCCAGCATTTT
CDR3: CARSPGTGDQPQHF

V: TRBV6-1
D: TRBD1
size: NA
J: TRBJ1-4
DNA: TGTGCCAGCACCTCGGACAGGGGTGGGGAAAAACTGTTTTTT
CDR3: CASTSDRGGEKLFF

V: TRBV5-5
D: TRBD1
size: NA
J: TRBJ1-6
DNA: TGTGCCAGCAGCTTGGAGGACGACAGGGCCCCTCGGAGGAATTCACCCCTCCACTTT
CDR3: CASSLEDDRAPRRNSPLHF

V: TRBV28
D: TRBD1
size: NA
J: TRBJ1-6
DNA: TGTGCCAGCGGATGGGGGGACAGGGGTTCACCCCTCCACTTT
CDR3: CASGWGDRGSPLHF

V: TRBV25-1
D: TRBD1
size: once
J: TRBJ1-2
DNA: TGTGCCAGCAGTGAAACCCGGGACAGGGGCCGGGGCTACACCTTC
CDR3: CASSETRDRGRGYTF

V: TRBV28
D: TRBD2
size: NA
J: TRBJ2-6
DNA: TGTGCCAGCAGTCCTAGCGGGGGGGCTGGGGCCAACGTCCTGACTTTC
CDR3: CASSPSGGAGANVLTF

V: TRBV7-8
D: TRBD1
size: NA
J: TRBJ1-5
DNA: TGTGCCAGCAGCTTACTGGTGGGACAGGGCAATCAGCCCCAGCATTTT
CDR3: CASSLLVGQGNQPQHF

V: TRBV6-1
D: NA
size: NA
J: TRBJ1-1
DNA: TGTGCCAGCAGTGATAGCGGCCTTAACACAGCGTGGGCTTTCTTT
CDR3: CASSDSGLNTAWAFF

V: TRBV14
D: NA
size: NA
J: TRBJ1-4
DNA: TGTGCCAGCAGCCTGACCCCGGCCCCGGGGGTAGAAAAACTGTTTTTT
CDR3: CASSLTPAPGVEKLFF

V: TRBV27
D: NA
size: NA
J: TRBJ1-2
DNA: TGTGCCAGCAGTCCCGGACCAGAGGGCTATGGCTACACCTTC
CDR3: CASSPGPEGYGYTF

V: TRBV3-1/TRBV3-2
D: NA
size: NA
J: TRBJ2-7
DNA: TGTGCCAGCAGCTCGGCGGGATTTCCCTACGAGCAGTACTTC
CDR3: CASSSAGFPYEQYF

V: TRBV7-2
D: TRBD1
size: NA
J: TRBJ1-5
DNA: TGTGCCAGCAGCTCAGGACAGGGAAGTCAGCCCCAGCATTTT
CDR3: CASSSGQGSQPQHF

V: TRBV3-1/TRBV3-2
D: NA
size: NA
J: TRBJ1-4
DNA: TGTGCCAGCCTTAATGATGGGGGGTCTGGTGAAAAACTGTTTTTT
CDR3: CASLNDGGSGEKLFF

V: TRBV29-1
D: TRBD2
size: few
J: TRBJ2-1
DNA: TGCAGCGTTGAATGGCTAGCGGGAGTCAGTGAGCAGTTCTTC
CDR3: CSVEWLAGVSEQFF

V: TRBV29-1
D: NA
size: NA
J: TRBJ2-1
DNA: TGCAGCGCCACACAGGAAACTTACAATGAGCAGTTCTTC
CDR3: CSATQETYNEQFF

V: TRBV2
D: TRBD1
size: NA
J: TRBJ1-2
DNA: TGTGCCAGCAGGGGGGGACAGTCTAACTATGGCTACACCTTC
CDR3: CASRGGQSNYGYTF

V: TRBV5-8
D: NA
size: NA
J: TRBJ2-5
DNA: TGTGCCAGCAGCCAGGGCCTAGGACCGCAAGAGACCCAGTACTTC
CDR3: CASSQGLGPQETQYF

V: TRBV5-1
D: NA
size: NA
J: TRBJ2-7
DNA: TGCGCCAGCAGCTTGGGACGGGAAGAGCAGTACTTC
CDR3: CASSLGREEQYF

V: TRBV18
D: TRBD1
size: NA
J: TRBJ1-5
DNA: TGTGCCAGCTCATTGGGACAGGTGGGCAATCAGCCCCAGCATTTT
CDR3: CASSLGQVGNQPQHF

V: TRBV28
D: NA
size: few
J: TRBJ2-7
DNA: TGTGCCAGCAGCTACCCGGGACATATCTACGAGCAGTACTTC
CDR3: CASSYPGHIYEQYF

V: TRBV2
D: NA
size: few
J: TRBJ1-2
DNA: TGTGCCAGCAGTCTCCCAACAGGGTTGGTTCTAAACTATGGCTACACCTTC
CDR3: CASSLPTGLVLNYGYTF

V: TRBV27
D: NA
size: NA
J: TRBJ1-1
DNA: TGTGCCAGCAGTCGTAATGGAGGGAGGAGGGAAGCTTTCTTT
CDR3: CASSRNGGRREAFF

V: TRBV11-2
D: NA
size: NA
J: TRBJ1-1
DNA: TGTGCCAGCAGCTTAGATGTCGCCAGGGTGAACACTGAAGCTTTCTTT
CDR3: CASSLDVARVNTEAFF

V: TRBV7-9
D: NA
size: NA
J: TRBJ2-3
DNA: TGTGCCAGCAGCCCTCGGACAGCGGGCACAGATACGCAGTATTTT
CDR3: CASSPRTAGTDTQYF

V: TRBV12-3/TRBV12-4
D: NA
size: NA
J: TRBJ1-1
DNA: TGTGCCAGCAGTTTACAGGAGAACACTGAAGCTTTCTTT
CDR3: CASSLQENTEAFF

V: TRBV10-3
D: TRBD1
size: NA
J: TRBJ1-2
DNA: TGTGCCATCAGTGAGGGACAGGGGGATGGCTACACCTTC
CDR3: CAISEGQGDGYTF

V: TRBV5-1
D: NA
size: NA
J: TRBJ2-1
DNA: TGCGCCAGCAGCTTGAATGCGGGTAGTGCCAATGAGCAGTTCTTC
CDR3: CASSLNAGSANEQFF

V: TRBV28
D: TRBD1
size: NA
J: TRBJ1-2
DNA: TGTGCCAGCAGTTTTCAGGGGGCGAACCTAAACTATGGCTACACCTTC
CDR3: CASSFQGANLNYGYTF

V: TRBV10-2
D: NA
size: NA
J: TRBJ1-2
DNA: TGCGCCAGCAGTGAGTCGAGGGCAGTTGGCTACACCTTC
CDR3: CASSESRAVGYTF

V: TRBV25-1
D: NA
size: NA
J: TRBJ2-2
DNA: TGTGCCAGCAGTAGGGTTGGACAGAACACCGGGGAGCTGTTTTTT
CDR3: CASSRVGQNTGELFF

V: TRBV5-5
D: TRBD2
size: NA
J: TRBJ2-6
DNA: TGTGCCAGCAGCCCGACTAGCGGGAGGACTGGTGGGGCCAACGTCCTGACTTTC
CDR3: CASSPTSGRTGGANVLTF

V: TRBV21-1
D: NA
size: NA
J: TRBJ1-2
DNA: TGTGCCAGCACCCTGGACAGGAACTATGGCTACACCTTC
CDR3: CASTLDRNYGYTF

V: TRBV4-2
D: NA
size: NA
J: TRBJ2-7
DNA: TGTGCCAGCAGCCAAGAATCTCAAAGTCCAGGGGTGAGGGGCTACGAGCAGTACTTC
CDR3: CASSQESQSPGVRGYEQYF

V: TRBV19
D: NA
size: NA
J: TRBJ2-3
DNA: TGTGCCAGCGGAATGGCAGGAGATACGCAGTATTTT
CDR3: CASGMAGDTQYF

V: TRBV5-4
D: TRBD2
size: NA
J: TRBJ2-3
DNA: TGTGCCAGCAGCCTCGGACTAGCGGGACCCACAGATACGCAGTATTTT
CDR3: CASSLGLAGPTDTQYF

V: TRBV29-1
D: NA
size: NA
J: TRBJ1-1
DNA: TGCAGCGTTGAAGCGGGTGACAGCCGTGAAGCTTTCTTT
CDR3: CSVEAGDSREAFF

V: TRBV5-1
D: NA
size: NA
J: TRBJ2-7
DNA: TGCGCCAGCAGCTTGGCAGGCATTAATGACGAGCAGTACTTC
CDR3: CASSLAGINDEQYF

V: TRBV30
D: NA
size: NA
J: TRBJ1-4
DNA: TGTGCCTGTCGGGGTACCGGTGAAAAACTGTTTTTT
CDR3: CACRGTGEKLFF

V: TRBV5-1
D: NA
size: NA
J: TRBJ2-1
DNA: TGCGCCAGCAGCCCCGATGGAGGGAGACCCTACAATGAGCAGTTCTTC
CDR3: CASSPDGGRPYNEQFF

V: TRBV11-1
D: NA
size: NA
J: TRBJ1-2
DNA: TGTGCCAGCAGCTTGGGACTCTCACTAGGAGACTATGGCTACACCTTC
CDR3: CASSLGLSLGDYGYTF

V: TRBV6-5
D: TRBD1
size: NA
J: TRBJ1-1
DNA: TGTGCCAGCGGGGACAGATCGCTCTTTGAAGCTTTCTTT
CDR3: CASGDRSLFEAFF

V: TRBV19
D: NA
size: NA
J: TRBJ1-6
DNA: TGTGCCAGTAAGACAGGAACCGATAATTCACCCCTCCACTTT
CDR3: CASKTGTDNSPLHF